The present TCR beta chain was sequenced within a study of T-cell memory formation after mild COVID-19. Study-level findings and limits: Several responding clones turned up in pre-infection memory, indicating that cross-reactive memory may have taken part.

TCRdb re-derived calls from the 5' RACE reads in MiXCR, one entry per CDR3 protein. The table lists approximately 440,000 distinct CDR3 sequences, 20% of them singletons. In its sample, this clonotype was seen a few times. What it binds is unknown. The CDR3 covers 14 residues. V dropped 2 bases and J dropped 9 bases, with 14 bases sitting between them. Germline V gives CDR1 SEHNR, CDR2 FQNEAQ (reference sequence). Sequencing input: PBMCs or a T cell subset sorted from them (not recorded which). This clonotype originated in an adult woman who had mild COVID-19 (a few samples of this study predate the infection). Cell type and time point are not known. This chain joins TRBV7-9 and TRBJ2-1; D gene unclear. CDR3 nucleotide sequence: TGTGCCAGCAGCTTATCGCTAGTAGGTGCTGAGCAGTTCTTC. Translated, it gives CASSLSLVGAEQFF.